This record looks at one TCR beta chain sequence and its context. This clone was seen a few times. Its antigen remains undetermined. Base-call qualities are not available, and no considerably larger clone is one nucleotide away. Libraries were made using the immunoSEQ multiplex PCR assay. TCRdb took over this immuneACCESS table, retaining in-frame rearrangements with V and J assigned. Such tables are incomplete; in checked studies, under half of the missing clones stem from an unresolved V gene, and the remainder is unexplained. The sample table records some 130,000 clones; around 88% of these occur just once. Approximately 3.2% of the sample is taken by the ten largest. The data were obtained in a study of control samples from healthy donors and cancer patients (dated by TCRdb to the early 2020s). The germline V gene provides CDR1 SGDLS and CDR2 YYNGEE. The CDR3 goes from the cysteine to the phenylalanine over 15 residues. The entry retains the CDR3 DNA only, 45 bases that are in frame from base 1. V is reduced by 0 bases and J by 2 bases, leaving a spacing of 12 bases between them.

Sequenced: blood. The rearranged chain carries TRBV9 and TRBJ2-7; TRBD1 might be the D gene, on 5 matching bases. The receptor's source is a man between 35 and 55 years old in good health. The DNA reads TGTGCCAGCAGCGTAGAAGGGGCCCACCCCTACGAGCAGTACTTC. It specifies CASSVEGAHPYEQYF.